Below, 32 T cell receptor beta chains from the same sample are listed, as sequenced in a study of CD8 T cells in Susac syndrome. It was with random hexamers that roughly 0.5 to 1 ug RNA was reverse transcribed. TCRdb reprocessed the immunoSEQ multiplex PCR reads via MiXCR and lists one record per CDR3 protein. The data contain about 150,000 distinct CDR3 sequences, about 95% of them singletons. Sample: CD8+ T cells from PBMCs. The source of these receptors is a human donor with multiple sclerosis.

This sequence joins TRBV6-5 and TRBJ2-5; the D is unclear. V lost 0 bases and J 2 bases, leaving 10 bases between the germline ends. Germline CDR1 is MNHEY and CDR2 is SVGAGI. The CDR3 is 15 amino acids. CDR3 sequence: CASSYSNGMQETQYF. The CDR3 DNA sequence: TGTGCCAGCAGTTACTCGAACGGAATGCAAGAGACCCAGTACTTC.

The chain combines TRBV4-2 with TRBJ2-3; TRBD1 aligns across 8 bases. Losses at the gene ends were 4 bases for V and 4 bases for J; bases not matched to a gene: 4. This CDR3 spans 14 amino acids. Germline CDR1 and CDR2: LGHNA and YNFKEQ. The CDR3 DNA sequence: TGTGCCAGCAGCCCCGACAGGGGAGCAGATACGCAGTATTTT. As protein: CASSPDRGADTQYF.

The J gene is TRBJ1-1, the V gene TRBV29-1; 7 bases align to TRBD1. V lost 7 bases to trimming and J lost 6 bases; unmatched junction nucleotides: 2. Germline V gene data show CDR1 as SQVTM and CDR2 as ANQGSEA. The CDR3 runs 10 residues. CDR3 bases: TGCAGCGCTACAGGGGCTGAAGCTTTCTTT. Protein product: CSATGAEAFF.

The chain's CDR3 is CASSPNRYEQYV. CDR3 coding DNA: TGTGCCAGCTCGCCCAACAGGTACGAGCAGTACGTC. The chain recombines TRBV18 with TRBJ2-7, with D perhaps matching TRBD1 (5 bases). The CDR3 is 12 residues long. The germline V and J ends were trimmed by 6 bases and 4 bases, with 10 bases remaining between them. Germline CDR1 KGHSH, CDR2 LQKENI.

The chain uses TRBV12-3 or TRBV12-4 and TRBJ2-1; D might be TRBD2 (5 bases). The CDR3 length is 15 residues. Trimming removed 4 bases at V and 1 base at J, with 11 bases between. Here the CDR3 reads CASSYGGLSYNEQFF. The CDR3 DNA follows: TGTGCCAGCAGTTACGGCGGGTTATCCTACAATGAGCAGTTCTTC.

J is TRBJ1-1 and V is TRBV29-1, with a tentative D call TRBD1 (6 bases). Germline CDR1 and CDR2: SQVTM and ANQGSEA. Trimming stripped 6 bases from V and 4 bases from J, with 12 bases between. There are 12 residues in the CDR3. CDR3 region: CSVRGGGTEAFF. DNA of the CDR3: TGCAGCGTGAGGGGAGGGGGCACTGAAGCTTTCTTT.

The CDR3 loop reads CASVHGGLGEQFF. For the CDR3, the DNA is TGTGCCAGTGTCCACGGGGGATTGGGTGAGCAGTTCTTC. The V call is TRBV11-2, the J call TRBJ2-1; D might be TRBD2 (6 bases). Germline-derived CDR1 and CDR2 are SGHAT and FQNNGV. V lost 9 bases to trimming and J lost 9 bases, with 18 bases between them. The CDR3 runs to 13 residues.

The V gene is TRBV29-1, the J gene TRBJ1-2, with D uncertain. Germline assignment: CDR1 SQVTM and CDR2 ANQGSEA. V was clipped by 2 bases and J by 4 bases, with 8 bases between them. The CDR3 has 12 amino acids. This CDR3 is CSVELGTYGYTF. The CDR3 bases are TGCAGCGTTGAACTCGGAACCTATGGCTACACCTTC. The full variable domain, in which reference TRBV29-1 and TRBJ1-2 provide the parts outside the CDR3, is SAVISQKPSRDICQRGTSLTIQCQVDSQVTMMFWYRQQPGQSLTLIATANQGSEATYESGFVIDKFPISRPNLTFSTLTVSNMSPEDSSIYLCSVELGTYGYTFGSGTRLTVV.

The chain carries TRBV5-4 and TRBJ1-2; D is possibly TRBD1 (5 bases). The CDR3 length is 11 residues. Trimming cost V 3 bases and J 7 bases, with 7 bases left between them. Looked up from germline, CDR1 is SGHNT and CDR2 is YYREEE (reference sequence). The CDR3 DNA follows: TGTGCCAGCAGCTGGGGACGTGGCTACACCTTC. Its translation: CASSWGRGYTF. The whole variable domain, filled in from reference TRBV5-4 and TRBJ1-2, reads ETGVTQSPTHLIKTRGQQVTLRCSSQSGHNTVSWYQQALGQGPQFIFQYYREEENGRGNFPPRFSGLQFPNYSSELNVNALELDDSALYLCASSWGRGYTFGSGTRLTVV.

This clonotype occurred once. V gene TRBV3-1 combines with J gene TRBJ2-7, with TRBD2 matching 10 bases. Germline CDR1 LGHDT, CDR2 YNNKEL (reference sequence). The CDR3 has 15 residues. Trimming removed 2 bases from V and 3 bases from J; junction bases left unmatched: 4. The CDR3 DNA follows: TGTGCCAGCAGCCAAACTAGCGGGGCCTACTACGAGCAGTACTTC. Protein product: CASSQTSGAYYEQYF.

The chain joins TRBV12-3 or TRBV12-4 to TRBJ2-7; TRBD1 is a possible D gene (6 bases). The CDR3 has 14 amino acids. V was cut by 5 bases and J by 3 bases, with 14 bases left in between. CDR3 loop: CASSLTTGYYEQYF. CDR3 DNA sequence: TGTGCCAGCAGTCTTACGACAGGTTACTACGAGCAGTACTTC.

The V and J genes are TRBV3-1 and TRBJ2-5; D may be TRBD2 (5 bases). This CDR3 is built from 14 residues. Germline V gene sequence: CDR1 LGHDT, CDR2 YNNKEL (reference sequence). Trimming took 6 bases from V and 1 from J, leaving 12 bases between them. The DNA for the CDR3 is TGTGCCAGCAGTCTCCAGCGGATCCAAGAGACCCAGTACTTC. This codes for CASSLQRIQETQYF.

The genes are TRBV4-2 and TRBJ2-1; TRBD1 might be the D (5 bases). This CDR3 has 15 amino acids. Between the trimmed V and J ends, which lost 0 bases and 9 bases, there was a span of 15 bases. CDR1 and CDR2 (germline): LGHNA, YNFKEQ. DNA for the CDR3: TGTGCCAGCAGCCAAGAAGGGTTGGCAGGGATTGAGCAGTTCTTC. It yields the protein CASSQEGLAGIEQFF.

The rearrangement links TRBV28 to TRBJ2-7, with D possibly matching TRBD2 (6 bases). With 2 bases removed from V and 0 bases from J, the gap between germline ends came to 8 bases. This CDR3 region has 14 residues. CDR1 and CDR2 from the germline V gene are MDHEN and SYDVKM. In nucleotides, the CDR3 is TGTGCCAGCAGTTTACGGGACTCCTCCTACGAGCAGTACGTC. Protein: CASSLRDSSYEQYV.

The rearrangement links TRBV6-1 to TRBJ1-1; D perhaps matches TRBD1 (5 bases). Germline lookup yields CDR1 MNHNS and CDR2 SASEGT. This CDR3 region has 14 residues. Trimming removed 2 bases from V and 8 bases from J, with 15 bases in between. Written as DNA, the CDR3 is TGTGCCAGCAGTGAATGGTTGACCGAGGGGGAAGCTTTCTTT. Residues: CASSEWLTEGEAFF.

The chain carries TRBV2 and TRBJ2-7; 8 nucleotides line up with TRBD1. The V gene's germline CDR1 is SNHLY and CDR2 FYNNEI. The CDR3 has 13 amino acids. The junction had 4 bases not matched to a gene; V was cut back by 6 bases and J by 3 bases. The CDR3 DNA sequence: TGTGCCAGCAGCACAGACAGGGGCTACGAGCAGTACTTC. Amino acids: CASSTDRGYEQYF.

The CDR3 loop is CSARARGRRNTEAFF. The CDR3 nucleotides are TGCAGTGCTCGCGCCCGGGGACGTCGGAACACTGAAGCTTTCTTT. J is TRBJ1-1 and V is TRBV20-1; a weak D match, TRBD1 (5 bases). Germline V gene sequence: CDR1 DFQATT, CDR2 SNEGSKA (reference sequence). The V gene lost 5 bases and the J gene lost 1 base, with 17 bases spanning the gap. CDR3 length equals 15 residues.

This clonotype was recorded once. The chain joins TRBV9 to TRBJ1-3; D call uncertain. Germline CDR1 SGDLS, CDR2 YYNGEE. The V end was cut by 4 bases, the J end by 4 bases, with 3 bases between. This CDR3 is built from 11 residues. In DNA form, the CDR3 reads TGTGCCAGCAGCCCCGGAAACACCATATATTTT. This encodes CASSPGNTIYF.

The CDR3 bases are TGCAGTGCTAGAATCGGGGGCGACACCGGGGAGCTGTTTTTT. Its translation: CSARIGGDTGELFF. V is TRBV20-1 and J is TRBJ2-2; D may correspond to TRBD1 or TRBD2 (6 bases each). Germline CDR1 reads DFQATT; CDR2 reads SNEGSKA (reference sequence). V was cut by 2 bases and J by 3 bases, with 10 bases left in between. There are 14 residues in the CDR3.

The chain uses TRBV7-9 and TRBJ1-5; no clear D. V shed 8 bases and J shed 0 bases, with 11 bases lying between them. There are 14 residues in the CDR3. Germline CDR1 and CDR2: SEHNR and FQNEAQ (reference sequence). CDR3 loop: CASGPWDSNQPQHF. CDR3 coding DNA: TGTGCCAGCGGGCCGTGGGATAGCAATCAGCCCCAGCATTTT.

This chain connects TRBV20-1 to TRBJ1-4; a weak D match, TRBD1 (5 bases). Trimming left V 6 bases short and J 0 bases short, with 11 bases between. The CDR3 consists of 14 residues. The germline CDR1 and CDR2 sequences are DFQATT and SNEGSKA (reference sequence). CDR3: CSARDFPTNEKLFF. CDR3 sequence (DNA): TGCAGTGCCAGGGACTTTCCAACTAATGAAAAACTGTTTTTT.

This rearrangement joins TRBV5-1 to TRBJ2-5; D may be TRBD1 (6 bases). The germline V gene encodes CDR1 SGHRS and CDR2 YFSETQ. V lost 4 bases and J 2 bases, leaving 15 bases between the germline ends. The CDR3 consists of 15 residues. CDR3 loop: CASSPKWGLQETQYF. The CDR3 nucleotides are TGCGCCAGCAGCCCAAAGTGGGGGCTACAAGAGACCCAGTACTTC.

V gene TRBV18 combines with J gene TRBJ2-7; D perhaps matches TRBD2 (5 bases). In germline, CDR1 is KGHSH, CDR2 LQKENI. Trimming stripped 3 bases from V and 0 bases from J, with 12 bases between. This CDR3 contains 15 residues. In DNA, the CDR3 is TGTGCCAGCTCACCCAGCGGCACCGACTCCTACGAGCAGTACTTC. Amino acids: CASSPSGTDSYEQYF.

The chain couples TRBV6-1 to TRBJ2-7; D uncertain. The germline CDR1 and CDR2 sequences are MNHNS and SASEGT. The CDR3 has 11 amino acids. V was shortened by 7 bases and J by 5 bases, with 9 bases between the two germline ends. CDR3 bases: TGTGCCAGCACCTGGCAGAACGAGCAGTACGTC. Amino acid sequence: CASTWQNEQYV.

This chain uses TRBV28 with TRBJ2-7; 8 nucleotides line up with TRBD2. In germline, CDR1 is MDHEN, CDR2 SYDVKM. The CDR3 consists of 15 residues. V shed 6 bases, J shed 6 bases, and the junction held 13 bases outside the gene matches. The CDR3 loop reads CASRPRGGLRPEQYV. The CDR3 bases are TGTGCCAGCAGGCCTCGGGGGGGTCTGCGCCCCGAGCAGTACGTC.

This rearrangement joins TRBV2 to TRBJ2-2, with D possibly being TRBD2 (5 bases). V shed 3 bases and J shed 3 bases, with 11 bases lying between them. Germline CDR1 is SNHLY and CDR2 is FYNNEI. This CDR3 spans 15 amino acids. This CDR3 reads CASSEGLRDTGELFF. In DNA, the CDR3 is TGTGCCAGCAGTGAGGGTTTGCGGGACACCGGGGAGCTGTTTTTT.

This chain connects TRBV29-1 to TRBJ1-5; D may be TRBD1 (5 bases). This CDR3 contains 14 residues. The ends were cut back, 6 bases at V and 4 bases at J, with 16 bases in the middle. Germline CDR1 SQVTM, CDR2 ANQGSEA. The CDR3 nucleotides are TGCAGCGTGTGTGCGAGGGGTGGAAATCAGCCCCAGCATTTT. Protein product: CSVCARGGNQPQHF.

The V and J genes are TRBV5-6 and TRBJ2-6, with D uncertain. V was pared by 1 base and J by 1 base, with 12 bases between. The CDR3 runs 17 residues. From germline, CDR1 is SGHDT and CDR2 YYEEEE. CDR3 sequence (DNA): TGTGCCAGCAGCTTGTATTACTCCGTTTCTGGGGCCAACGTCCTGACTTTC. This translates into CASSLYYSVSGANVLTF.

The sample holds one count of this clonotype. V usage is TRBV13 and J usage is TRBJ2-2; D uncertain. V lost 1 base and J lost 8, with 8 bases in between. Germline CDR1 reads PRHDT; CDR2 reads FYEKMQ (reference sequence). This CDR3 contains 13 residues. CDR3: CASSLEVLGELFF. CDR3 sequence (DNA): TGTGCCAGCAGCTTAGAAGTCCTAGGGGAGCTGTTTTTT.

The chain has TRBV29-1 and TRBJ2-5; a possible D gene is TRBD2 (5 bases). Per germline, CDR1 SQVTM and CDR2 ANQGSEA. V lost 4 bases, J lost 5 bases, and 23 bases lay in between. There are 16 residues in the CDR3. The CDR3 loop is CSVGVGRVGIAETQYF. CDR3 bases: TGCAGCGTTGGTGTTGGTAGAGTGGGAATAGCGGAGACCCAGTACTTC.

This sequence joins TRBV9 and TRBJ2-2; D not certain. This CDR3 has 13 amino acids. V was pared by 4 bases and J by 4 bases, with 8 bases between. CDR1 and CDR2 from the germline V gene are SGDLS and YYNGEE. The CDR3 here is CASSPLATGELFF. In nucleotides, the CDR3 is TGTGCCAGCAGCCCCTTGGCCACCGGGGAGCTGTTTTTT.

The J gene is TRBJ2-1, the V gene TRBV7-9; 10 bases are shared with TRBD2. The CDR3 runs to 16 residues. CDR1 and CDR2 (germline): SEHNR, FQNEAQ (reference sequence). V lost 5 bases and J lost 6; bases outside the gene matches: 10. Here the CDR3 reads CASSPLGSGGLNEQFF. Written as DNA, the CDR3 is TGTGCCAGCAGCCCGCTAGGTAGCGGGGGGCTCAATGAGCAGTTCTTC.